This T cell receptor (beta chain) was recorded in a study of low-dose radiotherapy and immunotherapy resistance in tumors. Study as a whole: Aspirin was taken orally at 300 mg daily by patients, and this continued for four cycles from cycle 1 day 1.

The germline gives CDR1 DFQATT, CDR2 SNEGSKA (reference sequence). The V gene end was trimmed by 1 base and the J gene end by 5 bases; junction bases not matched to a gene: 3. This CDR3 region has 15 residues. The time point was: after trial treatment. Treatment: LDRT plus nivolumab, ipilimumab, low-dose cyclophosphamide and aspirin (RACIN trial). In the RACIN dose-escalation trial, donors got nivolumab plus ipilimumab with aspirin, cyclophosphamide and radiotherapy. Primers targeting TRAV and TRBV primed first-strand cDNA, covering alpha and beta chains. PCR amplification of the TCRs was performed with Phusion for 20 PCR cycles, and it relied on a constant-region primer together with a V-primer adapter. TCRdb reanalysed the reads using MiXCR and keeps one entry per CDR3 protein. Found here are about 30,000 distinct CDR3 sequences, 45% to 55% of them singletons; the top ten hold around 5.4%.

The source was PBMCs, collected after low-dose radiotherapy plus immunotherapy. The chain is built from TRBV20-1 and TRBJ1-6, with 9 positions matching TRBD1. The receptor comes from a male donor with gallbladder cancer. The CDR3 loop is CSARAGTGNNSPLHF. For the CDR3, the DNA is TGCAGTGCTAGAGCCGGGACAGGGAATAATTCACCCCTCCACTTT.